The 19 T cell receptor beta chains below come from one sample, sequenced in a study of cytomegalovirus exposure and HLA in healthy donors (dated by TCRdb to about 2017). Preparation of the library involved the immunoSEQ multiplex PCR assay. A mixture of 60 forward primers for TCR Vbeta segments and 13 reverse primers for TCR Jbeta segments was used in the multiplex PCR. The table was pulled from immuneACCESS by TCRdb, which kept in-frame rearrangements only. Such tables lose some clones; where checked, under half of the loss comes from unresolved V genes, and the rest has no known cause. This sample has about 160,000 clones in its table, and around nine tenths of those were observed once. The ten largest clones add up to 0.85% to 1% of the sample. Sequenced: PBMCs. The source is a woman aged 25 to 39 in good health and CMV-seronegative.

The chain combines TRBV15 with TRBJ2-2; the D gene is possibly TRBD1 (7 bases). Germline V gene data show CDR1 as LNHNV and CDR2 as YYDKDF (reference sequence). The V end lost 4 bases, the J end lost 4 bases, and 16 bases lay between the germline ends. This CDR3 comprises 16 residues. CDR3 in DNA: TGTGCCACCAGCAAGGTGGAGGGGGCGCGCACCGGGGAGCTGTTTTTT. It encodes CATSKVEGARTGELFF.

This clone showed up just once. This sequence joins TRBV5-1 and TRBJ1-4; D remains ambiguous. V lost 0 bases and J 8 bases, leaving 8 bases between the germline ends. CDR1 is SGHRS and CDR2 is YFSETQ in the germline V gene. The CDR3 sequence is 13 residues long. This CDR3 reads CASSLGQKEKLFF. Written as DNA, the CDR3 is TGCGCCAGCAGCTTGGGGCAGAAGGAAAAACTGTTTTTT.

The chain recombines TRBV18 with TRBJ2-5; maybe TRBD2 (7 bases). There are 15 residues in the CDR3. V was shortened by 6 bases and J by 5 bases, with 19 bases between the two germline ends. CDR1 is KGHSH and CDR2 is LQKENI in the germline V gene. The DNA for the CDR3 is TGTGCCAGCTCCCGGGGGGCCCTTCGTGGGGAGACCCAGTACTTC. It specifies CASSRGALRGETQYF.

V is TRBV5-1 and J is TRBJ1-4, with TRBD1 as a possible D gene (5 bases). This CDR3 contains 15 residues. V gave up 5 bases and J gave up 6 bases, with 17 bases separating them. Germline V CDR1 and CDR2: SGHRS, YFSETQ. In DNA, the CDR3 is TGCGCCAGCAGTTTCCTCGGGACTGTAGATGAAAAACTGTTTTTT. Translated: CASSFLGTVDEKLFF. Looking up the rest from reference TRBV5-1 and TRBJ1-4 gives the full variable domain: KAGVTQTPRYLIKTRGQQVTLSCSPISGHRSVSWYQQTPGQGLQFLFEYFSETQRNKGNFPGRFSGRQFSNSRSEMNVSTLELGDSALYLCASSFLGTVDEKLFFGSGTQLSVL.

The CDR3 sequence: CATSKGTSGGVETQYF. CDR3 bases: TGTGCCACCAGCAAGGGGACTAGCGGGGGTGTGGAGACCCAGTACTTC. The chain carries TRBV15 and TRBJ2-5, with TRBD2 matching over 14 bases. The trim removed 4 bases at V and 5 bases at J, leaving 6 bases unmatched. The germline V gene has CDR1 LNHNV and CDR2 YYDKDF (reference sequence). The CDR3 contains 16 residues. The whole variable domain, remainder taken from reference TRBV15 and TRBJ2-5, is DAMVIQNPRYQVTQFGKPVTLSCSQTLNHNVMYWYQQKSSQAPKLLFHYYDKDFNNEADTPDNFQSRRPNTSFCFLDIRSPGLGDTAMYLCATSKGTSGGVETQYFGPGTRLLVL.

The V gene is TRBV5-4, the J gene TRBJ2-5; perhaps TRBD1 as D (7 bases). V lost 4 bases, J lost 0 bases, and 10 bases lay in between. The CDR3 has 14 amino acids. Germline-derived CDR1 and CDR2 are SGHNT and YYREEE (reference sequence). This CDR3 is CASSGGTDQETQYF. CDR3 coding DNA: TGTGCCAGCAGCGGAGGGACAGACCAAGAGACCCAGTACTTC.

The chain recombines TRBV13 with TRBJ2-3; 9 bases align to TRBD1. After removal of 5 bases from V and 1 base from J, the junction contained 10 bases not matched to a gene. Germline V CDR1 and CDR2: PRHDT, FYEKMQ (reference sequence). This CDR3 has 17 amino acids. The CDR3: CASSHPGTGIGTDTQYF. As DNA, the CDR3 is TGTGCCAGCAGCCATCCCGGGACAGGGATAGGCACAGATACGCAGTATTTT.

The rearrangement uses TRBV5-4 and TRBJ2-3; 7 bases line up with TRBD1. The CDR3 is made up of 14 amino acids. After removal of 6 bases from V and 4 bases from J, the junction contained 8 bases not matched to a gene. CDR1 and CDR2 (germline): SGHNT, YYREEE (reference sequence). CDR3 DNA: TGTGCCAGCACCCCAGGACAGGTAGCAGATACGCAGTATTTT. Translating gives CASTPGQVADTQYF.

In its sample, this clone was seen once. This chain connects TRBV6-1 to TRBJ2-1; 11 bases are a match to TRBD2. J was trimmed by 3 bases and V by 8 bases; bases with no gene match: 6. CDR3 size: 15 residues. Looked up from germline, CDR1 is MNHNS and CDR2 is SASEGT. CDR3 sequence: CASGMTSGVYNEQFF. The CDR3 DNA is TGTGCCAGCGGAATGACTAGCGGGGTCTACAATGAGCAGTTCTTC.

Here the CDR3 reads CASSELGQGNTEAFF. As DNA, the CDR3 is TGCGCCAGCTCCGAGTTGGGACAGGGGAACACTGAAGCTTTCTTT. The rearrangement uses TRBV5-1 and TRBJ1-1; 9 nucleotides agree with TRBD1. The CDR3 extends over 15 amino acids. In germline, CDR1 is SGHRS, CDR2 YFSETQ. V lost 7 bases, J lost 1 base, and 8 bases stayed unmatched.

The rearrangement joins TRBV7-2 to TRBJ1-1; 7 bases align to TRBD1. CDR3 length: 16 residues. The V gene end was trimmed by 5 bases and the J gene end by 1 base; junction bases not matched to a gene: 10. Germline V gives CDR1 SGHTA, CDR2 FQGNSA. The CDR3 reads CASSRTSGDRNTEAFF. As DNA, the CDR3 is TGTGCCAGCAGCCGAACCTCGGGGGACAGGAACACTGAAGCTTTCTTT.

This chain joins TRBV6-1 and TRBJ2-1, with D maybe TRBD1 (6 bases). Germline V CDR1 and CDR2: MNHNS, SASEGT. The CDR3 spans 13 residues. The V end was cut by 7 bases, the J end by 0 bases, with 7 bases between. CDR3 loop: CASNRDSYNEQFF. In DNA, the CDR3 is TGTGCCAGCAACAGGGACTCCTACAATGAGCAGTTCTTC.

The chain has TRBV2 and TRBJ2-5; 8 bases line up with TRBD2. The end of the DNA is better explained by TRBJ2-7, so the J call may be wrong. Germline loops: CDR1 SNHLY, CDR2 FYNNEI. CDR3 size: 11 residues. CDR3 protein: CASRGGYEQYF. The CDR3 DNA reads TGTGCCAGCCGGGGGGGCTACGAGCAGTACTTC.

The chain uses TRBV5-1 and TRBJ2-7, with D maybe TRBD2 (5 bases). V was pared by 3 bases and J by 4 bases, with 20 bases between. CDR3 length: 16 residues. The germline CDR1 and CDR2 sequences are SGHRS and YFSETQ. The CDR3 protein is CASSSNGAFTGYEQYF. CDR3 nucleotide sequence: TGCGCCAGCAGCTCCAACGGAGCCTTTACGGGGTACGAGCAGTACTTC.

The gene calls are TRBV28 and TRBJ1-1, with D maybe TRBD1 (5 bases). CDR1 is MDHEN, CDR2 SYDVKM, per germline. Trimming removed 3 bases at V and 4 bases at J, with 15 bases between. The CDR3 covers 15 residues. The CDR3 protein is CASSFPGVASTEAFF. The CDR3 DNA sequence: TGTGCCAGCAGTTTCCCGGGGGTTGCGAGCACTGAAGCTTTCTTT.

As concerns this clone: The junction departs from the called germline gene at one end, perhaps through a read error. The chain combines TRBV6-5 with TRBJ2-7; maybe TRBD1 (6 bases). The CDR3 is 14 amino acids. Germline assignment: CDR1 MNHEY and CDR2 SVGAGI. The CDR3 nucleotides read TGTGCCAGCAGTTACGTGGGACATTCCTCCGAGCAGTACTTC. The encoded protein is CASSYVGHSSEQYF.

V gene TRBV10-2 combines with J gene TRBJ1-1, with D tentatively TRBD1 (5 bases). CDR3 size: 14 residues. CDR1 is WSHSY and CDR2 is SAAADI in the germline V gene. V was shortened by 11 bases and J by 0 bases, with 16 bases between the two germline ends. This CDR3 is CASREPTMNTEAFF. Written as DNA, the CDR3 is TGCGCCTCCAGGGAACCAACTATGAACACTGAAGCTTTCTTT.

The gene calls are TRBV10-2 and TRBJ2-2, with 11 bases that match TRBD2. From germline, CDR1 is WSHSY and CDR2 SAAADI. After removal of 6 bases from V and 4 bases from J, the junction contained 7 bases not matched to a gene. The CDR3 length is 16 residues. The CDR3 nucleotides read TGCGCCAGCAGGGGGACTAGCGGCGACGGCACCGGGGAGCTGTTTTTT. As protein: CASRGTSGDGTGELFF.

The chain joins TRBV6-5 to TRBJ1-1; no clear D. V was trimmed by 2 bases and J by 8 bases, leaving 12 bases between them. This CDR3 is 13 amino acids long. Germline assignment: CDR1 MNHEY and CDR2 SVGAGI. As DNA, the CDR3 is TGTGCCAGCAGTTACGGTGGAGGCAGGGAAGCTTTCTTT. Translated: CASSYGGGREAFF.